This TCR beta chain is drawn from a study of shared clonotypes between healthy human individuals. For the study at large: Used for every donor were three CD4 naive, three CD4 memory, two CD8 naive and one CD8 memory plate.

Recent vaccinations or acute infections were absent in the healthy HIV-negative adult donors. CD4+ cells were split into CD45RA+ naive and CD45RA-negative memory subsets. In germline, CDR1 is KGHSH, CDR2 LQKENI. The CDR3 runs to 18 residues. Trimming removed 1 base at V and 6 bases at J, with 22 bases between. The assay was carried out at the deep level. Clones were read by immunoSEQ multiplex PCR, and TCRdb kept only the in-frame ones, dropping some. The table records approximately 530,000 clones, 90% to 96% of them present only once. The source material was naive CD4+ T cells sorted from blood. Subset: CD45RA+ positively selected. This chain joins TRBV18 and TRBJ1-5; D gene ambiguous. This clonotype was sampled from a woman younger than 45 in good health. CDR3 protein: CASSPQMQDDVSAQPQHF. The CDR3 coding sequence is TGTGCCAGCTCACCACAGATGCAGGACGACGTATCGGCTCAGCCCCAGCATTTT.